The sequence of this T cell receptor beta chain was determined in a study of PD-1 blockade in classical Hodgkin lymphoma. There was relapse after autologous stem cell transplantation in every patient, and there was variation in brentuximab vedotin exposure. Researchers report purifying CD4+ T cells from thawed PBMCs by magnetic negative selection. V lost 6 bases to trimming and J lost 3 bases, with 11 bases between them. CDR1 and CDR2 from the germline V gene are MNHEY and SVGAGI. The length of the CDR3 is 13 residues. The assay was immunoSEQ multiplex PCR, and TCRdb's table has in-frame clones only and misses some. The sample records about 29,000 clones, around 86% being singletons.

This clonotype was obtained from a human donor with classical Hodgkin lymphoma. The rearrangement links TRBV6-5 to TRBJ1-1; possible D gene TRBD1, 5 bases. Sequenced material: CD4+ T cells from blood, taken at baseline. The CDR3 reads CASSSRVDTEAFF. CDR3 nucleotides: TGTGCCAGCAGCTCCAGGGTCGACACTGAAGCTTTCTTT.